These 12 T cell receptor beta chains share one sample of origin, sequenced in a study of post-analysis software for immune sequencing data. The study's findings and limits: Roughly 5 TRBV segments (TRBV5-6, TRBV5-1 and TRBV20-1 among them) occurred more frequently in patients than in controls.

No antigen has been identified for these receptors. cDNA libraries for TCR beta contained unique molecular identifiers. A single record per CDR3 protein comes from TCRdb applying MiXCR to the PCR reads. Of 500,000 to 600,000 distinct CDR3 sequences in the sample, 44% were seen once. Sequencing was done on a sample of blood. These receptor sequences come from a girl aged 5 to 17 with multiple sclerosis.

This clonotype was counted between two and nine times. For the CDR3, the DNA is TGTGCCAGCAGCAATAGACTAGCGGGAAGGTCCTACGAGCAGTACTTC. Protein: CASSNRLAGRSYEQYF. The J gene is TRBJ2-7, the V gene TRBV21-1; the table's TRBD2 call for D was not verified on the DNA. TRBV21-1 is given as a pseudogene. CDR3 length equals 16 residues.

The rearrangement links TRBV10-1 to TRBJ2-5; D not resolved. This CDR3 region has 12 residues. CDR1 and CDR2 (germline): WNHNN, SYGVQD (reference sequence). The V end lost 2 bases, the J end lost 0 bases, and 1 base lay between the germline ends. The CDR3 DNA follows: TGCGCCAGCAGTGAGGACCAAGAGACCCAGTACTTC. Translating gives CASSEDQETQYF.

Ten or more counts support this clonotype. The gene calls are TRBV6-5 and TRBJ2-5, with 7 bases that match TRBD2. The ends lost 2 bases at V and 5 bases at J; junction bases unmatched: 8. The CDR3 has 15 residues. Germline loops: CDR1 MNHEY, CDR2 SVGAGI. CDR3 protein: CASSYVAGVRETQYF. CDR3 nucleotides: TGTGCCAGCAGTTACGTTGCGGGAGTAAGGGAGACCCAGTACTTC.

This clonotype was counted many times. The chain couples TRBV12-3 or TRBV12-4 to TRBJ2-7; TRBD2 agrees at 9 bases. This CDR3 has 15 amino acids. The ends lost 5 bases at V and 1 base at J; junction bases unmatched: 6. The CDR3 protein is CASSHGTSRSYEQYF. The CDR3 bases are TGTGCCAGCAGTCACGGGACTAGCCGATCCTACGAGCAGTACTTC.

Note on this clonotype: A much larger clonotype is one base distant, so this may be a read error. This chain links TRBV3-1 with TRBJ1-2; D is undetermined. The CDR3 runs 12 residues. V was pared by 2 bases and J by 10 bases, with 11 bases between. Looked up from germline, CDR1 is LGHDT and CDR2 is YNNKEL (reference sequence). DNA of the CDR3: TGTGCCAGCAGCCAAAAGCCCCATGACTACACCTTC. Translated, it gives CASSQKPHDYTF.

V usage is TRBV4-1 and J usage is TRBJ1-2; unclear D gene. V was cut by 4 bases and J by 6 bases, with 18 bases left in between. There are 15 residues in the CDR3. The germline CDR1 and CDR2 sequences are MGHRA and YSYEKL. CDR3 protein: CASSLGTEGMDGYTF. The CDR3 DNA sequence: TGCGCCAGCAGCCTAGGCACAGAGGGAATGGATGGCTACACCTTC.

This clonotype has a handful of counts. The chain carries TRBV10-3 and TRBJ1-2; 8 bases fit TRBD1. Trimming cost V 6 bases and J 3 bases; bases outside gene matches: 3. This CDR3 comprises 13 residues. Germline values: CDR1 ENHRY, CDR2 SYGVKD. CDR3 DNA: TGTGCCATCAGCGTACAGGGGGACTATGGCTACACCTTC. This encodes CAISVQGDYGYTF.

This clonotype was detected only once. The J gene is TRBJ2-5, the V gene TRBV5-1, with no clear D. Germline CDR1 and CDR2: SGHRS and YFSETQ. The V and J ends lost 6 bases and 2 bases respectively, with 17 bases between them. The CDR3 length is 15 residues. CDR3 coding DNA: TGCGCCAGCAACGCCTGGGCAGGTCGGCAAGAGACCCAGTACTTC. It encodes CASNAWAGRQETQYF.

This clonotype occurred many times. V is TRBV6-5 and J is TRBJ2-3; tentatively, D is TRBD1 (6 bases). CDR3 size: 15 residues. Trimming cost V 5 bases and J 0 bases, with 12 bases left between them. Germline values: CDR1 MNHEY, CDR2 SVGAGI. The CDR3 DNA follows: TGTGCCAGCAGTCGACCCCAGGGGAGCACAGATACGCAGTATTTT. Translation gives CASSRPQGSTDTQYF.

In this sample, this clonotype turned up once. The chain carries TRBV7-9 and TRBJ2-5; D remains unclear. This CDR3 is 15 amino acids long. Trimming removed 2 bases from V and 1 base from J, with 11 bases in between. Germline lookup yields CDR1 SEHNR and CDR2 FQNEAQ (reference sequence). The CDR3 region has the DNA TGTGCCAGCAGCTTATTACTTCGCAGCCAAGAGACCCAGTACTTC. Protein: CASSLLLRSQETQYF.

This clonotype was found once. This chain links TRBV12-3 or TRBV12-4 with TRBJ1-2, with D unresolved. The CDR3 covers 13 residues. V was pared by 6 bases and J by 8 bases, with 16 bases between. The CDR3, as DNA: TGTGCCAGCAGCTTCGAGTCTCTAGGCGGCTACACCTTC. Amino acids: CASSFESLGGYTF.

Remarks on this clonotype: One junction end disagrees with the germline gene, perhaps due to a read error. The rearrangement joins TRBV4-1 to TRBJ2-6; D possibly corresponds to TRBD1 (5 bases). Germline V gene lookup returns CDR1 MGHRA and CDR2 YSYEKL. CDR3 length: 15 amino acids. The CDR3 is CASRLQIQGANVPTF. CDR3 bases: TGCGCCAGCAGACTCCAGATCCAAGGGGCCAACGTCCCGACTTTC.